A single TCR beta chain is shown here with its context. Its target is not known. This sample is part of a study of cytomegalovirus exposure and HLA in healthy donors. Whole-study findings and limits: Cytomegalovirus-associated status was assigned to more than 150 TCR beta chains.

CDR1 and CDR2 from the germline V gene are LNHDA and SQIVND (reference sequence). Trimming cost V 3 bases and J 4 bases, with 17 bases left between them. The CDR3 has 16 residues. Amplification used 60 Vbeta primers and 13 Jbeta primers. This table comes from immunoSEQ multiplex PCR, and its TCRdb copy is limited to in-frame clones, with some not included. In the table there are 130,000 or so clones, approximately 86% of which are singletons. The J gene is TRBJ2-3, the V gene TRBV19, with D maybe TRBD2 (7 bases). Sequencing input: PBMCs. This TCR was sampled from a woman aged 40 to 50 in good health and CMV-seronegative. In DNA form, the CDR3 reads TGTGCCAGTAGTATGGGGGGGGCGGGAGTACCAGATACGCAGTATTTT. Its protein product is CASSMGGAGVPDTQYF.